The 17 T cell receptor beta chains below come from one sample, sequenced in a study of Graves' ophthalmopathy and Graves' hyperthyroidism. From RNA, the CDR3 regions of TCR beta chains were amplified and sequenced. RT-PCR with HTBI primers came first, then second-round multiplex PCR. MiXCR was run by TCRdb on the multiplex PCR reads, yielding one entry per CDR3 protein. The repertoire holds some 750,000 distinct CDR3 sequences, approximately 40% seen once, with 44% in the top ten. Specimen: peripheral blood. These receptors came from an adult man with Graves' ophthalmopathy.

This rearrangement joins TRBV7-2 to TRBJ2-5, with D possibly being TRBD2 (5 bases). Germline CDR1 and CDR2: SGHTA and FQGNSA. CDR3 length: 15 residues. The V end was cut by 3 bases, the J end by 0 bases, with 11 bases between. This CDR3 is CASSFVEGNQETQYF. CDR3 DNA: TGTGCCAGCAGCTTTGTAGAGGGCAACCAAGAGACCCAGTACTTC.

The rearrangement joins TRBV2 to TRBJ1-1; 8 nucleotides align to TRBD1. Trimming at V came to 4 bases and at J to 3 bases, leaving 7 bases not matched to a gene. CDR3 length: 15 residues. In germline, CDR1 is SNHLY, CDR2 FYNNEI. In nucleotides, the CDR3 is TGTGCCAGCAGTGGAGCACAGGGGGTGTACACTGAAGCTTTCTTT. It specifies CASSGAQGVYTEAFF.

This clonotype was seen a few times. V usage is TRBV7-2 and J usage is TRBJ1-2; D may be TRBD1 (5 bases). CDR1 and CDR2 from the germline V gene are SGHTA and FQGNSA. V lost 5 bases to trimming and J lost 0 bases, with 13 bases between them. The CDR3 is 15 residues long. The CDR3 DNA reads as TGTGCCAGCAGCCCTATGGGGCTCCCTAACTATGGCTACACCTTC. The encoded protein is CASSPMGLPNYGYTF. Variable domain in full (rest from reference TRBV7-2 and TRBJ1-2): GAGVSQSPSNKVTEKGKDVELRCDPISGHTALYWYRQSLGQGLEFLIYFQGNSAPDKSGLPSDRFSAERTGGSVSTLTIQRTQQEDSAVYLCASSPMGLPNYGYTFGSGTRLTVV.

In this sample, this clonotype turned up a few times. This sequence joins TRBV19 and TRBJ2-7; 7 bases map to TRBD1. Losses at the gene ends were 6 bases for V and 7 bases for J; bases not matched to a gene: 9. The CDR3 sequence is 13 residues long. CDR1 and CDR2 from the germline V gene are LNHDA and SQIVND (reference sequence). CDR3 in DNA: TGTGCCAGTAGCTCGACAGGGACCTCAGAGCAGTACTTC. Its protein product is CASSSTGTSEQYF.

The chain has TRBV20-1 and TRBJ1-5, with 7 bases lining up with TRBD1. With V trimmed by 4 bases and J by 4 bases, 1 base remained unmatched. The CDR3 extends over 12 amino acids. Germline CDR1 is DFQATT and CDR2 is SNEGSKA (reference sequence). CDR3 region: CSATTGNQPQHF. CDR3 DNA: TGCAGTGCTACGACAGGGAATCAGCCCCAGCATTTT.

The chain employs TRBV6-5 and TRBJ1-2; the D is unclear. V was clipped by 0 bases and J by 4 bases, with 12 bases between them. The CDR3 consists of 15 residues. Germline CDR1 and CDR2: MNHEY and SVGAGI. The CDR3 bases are TGTGCCAGCAGTTACTCGCGGACGGGAGGCTATGGCTACACCTTC. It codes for CASSYSRTGGYGYTF.

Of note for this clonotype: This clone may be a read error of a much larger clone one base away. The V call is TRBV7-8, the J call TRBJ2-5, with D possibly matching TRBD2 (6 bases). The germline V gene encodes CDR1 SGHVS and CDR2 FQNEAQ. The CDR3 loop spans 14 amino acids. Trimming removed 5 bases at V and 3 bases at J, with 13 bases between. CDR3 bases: TGTGCCAGCAGCCGACGCGGGATCAAAGAGACCCAGTACTTC. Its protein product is CASSRRGIKETQYF.

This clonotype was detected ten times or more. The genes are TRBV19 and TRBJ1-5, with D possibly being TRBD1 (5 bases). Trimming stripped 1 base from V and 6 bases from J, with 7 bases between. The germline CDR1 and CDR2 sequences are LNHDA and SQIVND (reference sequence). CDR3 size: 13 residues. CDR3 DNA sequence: TGTGCCAGTAGTATAGGCAGGGCTCAGCCCCAGCATTTT. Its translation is CASSIGRAQPQHF.

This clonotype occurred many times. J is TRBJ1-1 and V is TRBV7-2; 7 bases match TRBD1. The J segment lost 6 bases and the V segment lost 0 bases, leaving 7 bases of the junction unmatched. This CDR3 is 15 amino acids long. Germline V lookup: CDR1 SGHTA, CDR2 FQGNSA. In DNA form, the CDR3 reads TGTGCCAGCAGCTTAGCCTGGACAGGAGACCCTGAAGCTTTCTTT. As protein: CASSLAWTGDPEAFF. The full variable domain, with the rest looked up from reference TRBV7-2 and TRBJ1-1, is GAGVSQSPSNKVTEKGKDVELRCDPISGHTALYWYRQSLGQGLEFLIYFQGNSAPDKSGLPSDRFSAERTGGSVSTLTIQRTQQEDSAVYLCASSLAWTGDPEAFFGQGTRLTVV.

The CDR3 sequence is CASSFRDPNGEQYF. CDR3 coding DNA: TGTGCCAGCAGCTTCCGGGACCCCAATGGCGAGCAGTACTTC. The chain carries TRBV7-2 and TRBJ2-7; D may match TRBD1 or TRBD2 (5 bases each). Per germline, CDR1 SGHTA and CDR2 FQGNSA. V dropped 3 bases and J dropped 6 bases, with 15 bases sitting between them. CDR3 size: 14 residues.

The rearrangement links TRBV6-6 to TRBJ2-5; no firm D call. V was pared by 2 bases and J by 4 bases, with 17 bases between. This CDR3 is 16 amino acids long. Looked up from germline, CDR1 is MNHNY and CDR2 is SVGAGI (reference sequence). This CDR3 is CASSYPERFEGETQYF. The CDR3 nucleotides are TGTGCCAGCAGTTACCCCGAACGATTCGAAGGAGAGACCCAGTACTTC.

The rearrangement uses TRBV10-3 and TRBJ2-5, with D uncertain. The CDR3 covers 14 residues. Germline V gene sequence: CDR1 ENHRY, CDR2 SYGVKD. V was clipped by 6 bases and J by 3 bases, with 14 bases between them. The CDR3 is CAISLRGLEETQYF. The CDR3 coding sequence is TGTGCCATCAGCCTCCGAGGCCTAGAAGAGACCCAGTACTTC.

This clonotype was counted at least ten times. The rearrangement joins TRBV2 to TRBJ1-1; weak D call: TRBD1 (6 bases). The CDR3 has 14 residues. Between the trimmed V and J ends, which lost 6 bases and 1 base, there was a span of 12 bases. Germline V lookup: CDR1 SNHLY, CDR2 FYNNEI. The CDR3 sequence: CASRFDRTNTEAFF. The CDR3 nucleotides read TGTGCCAGCAGATTCGACAGGACGAACACTGAAGCTTTCTTT.

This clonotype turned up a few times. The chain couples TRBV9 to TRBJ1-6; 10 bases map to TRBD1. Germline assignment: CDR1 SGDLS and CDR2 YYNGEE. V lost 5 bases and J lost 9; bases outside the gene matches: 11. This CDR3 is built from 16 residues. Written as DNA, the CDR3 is TGTGCCAGCAGGCCACCCGGACAGGGGGATAGTTCACCCCTCCACTTT. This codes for CASRPPGQGDSSPLHF. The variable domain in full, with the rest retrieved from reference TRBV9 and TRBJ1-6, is DSGVTQTPKHLITATGQRVTLRCSPRSGDLSVYWYQQSLDQGLQFLIQYYNGEERAKGNILERFSAQQFPDLHSELNLSSLELGDSALYFCASRPPGQGDSSPLHFGNGTRLTVT.

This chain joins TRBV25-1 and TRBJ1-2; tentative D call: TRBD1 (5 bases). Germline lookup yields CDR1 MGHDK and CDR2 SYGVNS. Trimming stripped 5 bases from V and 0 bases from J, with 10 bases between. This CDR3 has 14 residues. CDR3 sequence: CASSNRLTNYGYTF. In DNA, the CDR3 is TGTGCCAGCAGTAACAGGCTGACTAACTATGGCTACACCTTC.

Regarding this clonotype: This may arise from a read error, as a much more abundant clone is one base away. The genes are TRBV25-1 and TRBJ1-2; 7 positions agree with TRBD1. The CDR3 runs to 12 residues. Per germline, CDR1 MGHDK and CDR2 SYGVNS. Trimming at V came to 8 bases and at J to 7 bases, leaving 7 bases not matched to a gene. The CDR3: CASSDRAAGYTF. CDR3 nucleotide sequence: TGTGCCAGCTCCGACAGGGCGGCTGGCTACACCTTC.

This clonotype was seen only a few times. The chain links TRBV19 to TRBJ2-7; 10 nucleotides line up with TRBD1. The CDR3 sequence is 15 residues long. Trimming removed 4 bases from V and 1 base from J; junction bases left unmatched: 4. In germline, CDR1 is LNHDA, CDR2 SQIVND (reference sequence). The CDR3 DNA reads TGTGCCAGTAGTACCCAGGGACAGGGGTCCTACGAGCAGTACTTC. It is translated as CASSTQGQGSYEQYF.